This T cell receptor (beta chain) is drawn from a study of cytomegalovirus exposure and HLA in healthy donors. 60 Vbeta and 13 Jbeta primers were used in PCR. Produced via immunoSEQ multiplex PCR; TCRdb's table is partial and in-frame only. The table has roughly 80,000 clones, 70% to 85% seen once. General study points: The later analysis indicated that the majority of CMV-associated TCR beta chains appeared HLA-restricted. A later analysis linked some 18,000 TCR beta sequences to HLA alleles at 0.05 false discovery rate. For most TCR beta V segments, an earlier analysis put the productive rate at about 87% or about 30% of the time.

A remark on this clone: Antigen: not known.

Specimen: PBMCs. This receptor was taken from a woman aged 40 to 50 in good health and CMV-seronegative.

Written as DNA, the CDR3 is TGTGCCAGCTGCCCTGGGGCCTCCTACGAGCAGTACTTC. As protein: CASCPGASYEQYF. The chain is built from TRBV27 and TRBJ2-7; perhaps TRBD1 as D (5 bases). CDR3 length: 13 amino acids. The V end lost 8 bases, the J end lost 0 bases, and 11 bases lay between the germline ends. Germline V gene lookup returns CDR1 MNHEY and CDR2 SMNVEV (reference sequence).